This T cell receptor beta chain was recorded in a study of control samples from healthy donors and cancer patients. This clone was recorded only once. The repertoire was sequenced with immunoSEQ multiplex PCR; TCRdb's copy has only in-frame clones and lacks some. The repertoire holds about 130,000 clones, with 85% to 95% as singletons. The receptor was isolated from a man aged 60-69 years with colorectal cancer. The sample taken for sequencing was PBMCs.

The CDR3 is CASSYNLRGTDTQYF. The CDR3 DNA reads as TGTGCCAGCAGTTACAATTTGCGGGGCACAGATACGCAGTATTTT. The rearrangement uses TRBV6-6 and TRBJ2-3, with D possibly matching TRBD2 (5 bases). V was cut by 2 bases and J by 1 base, with 10 bases left in between. The germline V gene encodes CDR1 MNHNY and CDR2 SVGAGI (reference sequence). There are 15 residues in the CDR3.